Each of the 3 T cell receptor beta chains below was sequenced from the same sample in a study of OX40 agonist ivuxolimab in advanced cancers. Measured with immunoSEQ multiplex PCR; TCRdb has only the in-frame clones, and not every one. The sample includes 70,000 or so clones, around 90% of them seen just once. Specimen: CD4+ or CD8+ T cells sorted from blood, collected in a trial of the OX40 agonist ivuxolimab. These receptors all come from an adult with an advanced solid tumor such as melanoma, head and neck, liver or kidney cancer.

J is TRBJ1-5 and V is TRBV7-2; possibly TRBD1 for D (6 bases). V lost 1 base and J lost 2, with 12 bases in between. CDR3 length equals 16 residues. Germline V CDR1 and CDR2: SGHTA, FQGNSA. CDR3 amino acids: CASSLGSGAGNQPQHF. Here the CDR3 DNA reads TGTGCCAGCAGCTTAGGTTCAGGGGCGGGCAATCAGCCCCAGCATTTT. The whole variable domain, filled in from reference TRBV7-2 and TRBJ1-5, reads GAGVSQSPSNKVTEKGKDVELRCDPISGHTALYWYRQSLGQGLEFLIYFQGNSAPDKSGLPSDRFSAERTGGSVSTLTIQRTQQEDSAVYLCASSLGSGAGNQPQHFGDGTRLSIL.

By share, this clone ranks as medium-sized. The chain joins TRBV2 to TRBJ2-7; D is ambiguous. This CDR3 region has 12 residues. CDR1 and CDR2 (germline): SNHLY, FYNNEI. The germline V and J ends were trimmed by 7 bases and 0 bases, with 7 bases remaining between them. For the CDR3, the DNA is TGTGCCAGCACGCAGTTCTCCTACGAGCAGTACTTC. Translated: CASTQFSYEQYF.

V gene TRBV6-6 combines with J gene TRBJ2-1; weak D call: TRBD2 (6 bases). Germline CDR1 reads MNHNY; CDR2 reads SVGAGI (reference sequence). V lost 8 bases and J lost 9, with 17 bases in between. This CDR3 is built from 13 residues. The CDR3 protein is CASERELYGEQFF. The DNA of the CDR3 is TGTGCCAGCGAACGGGAGCTATATGGTGAGCAGTTCTTC.